Included here is one T cell receptor (beta chain) sequence, with context. No antigen is known for it. This sample was taken from a study of post-analysis software for immune sequencing data. General study points: F measure grouped same-batch samples tightly together. Five or six TRBV segments appeared more often in patients than in controls, and TRBV5-6, TRBV5-1 and TRBV20-1 were among these. Multiple sclerosis patients showed significantly lower normalized Chao1 diversity than controls did.

cDNA libraries for TCR beta contained unique molecular identifiers. Starting from approximately 1 to 10 million T cells, the study yielded 460,000 or so cDNA molecules. TCRdb itself ran the PCR reads through MiXCR, one entry per CDR3 protein. The sample holds roughly 800,000 distinct CDR3 sequences, 46% seen once. From germline, CDR1 is MDHEN and CDR2 SYDVKM. Between the trimmed V and J ends, which lost 2 bases and 1 base, there was a span of 10 bases. CDR3 length equals 15 residues. The source of this sequence is a girl aged 5-17 years with multiple sclerosis. The chain uses TRBV28 and TRBJ2-3, with D tentatively TRBD2 (6 bases). The sequenced sample consisted of blood. This CDR3 is CASSLEDYRTDTQYF. The CDR3 DNA follows: TGTGCCAGCAGTTTAGAGGACTATCGCACAGATACGCAGTATTTT.